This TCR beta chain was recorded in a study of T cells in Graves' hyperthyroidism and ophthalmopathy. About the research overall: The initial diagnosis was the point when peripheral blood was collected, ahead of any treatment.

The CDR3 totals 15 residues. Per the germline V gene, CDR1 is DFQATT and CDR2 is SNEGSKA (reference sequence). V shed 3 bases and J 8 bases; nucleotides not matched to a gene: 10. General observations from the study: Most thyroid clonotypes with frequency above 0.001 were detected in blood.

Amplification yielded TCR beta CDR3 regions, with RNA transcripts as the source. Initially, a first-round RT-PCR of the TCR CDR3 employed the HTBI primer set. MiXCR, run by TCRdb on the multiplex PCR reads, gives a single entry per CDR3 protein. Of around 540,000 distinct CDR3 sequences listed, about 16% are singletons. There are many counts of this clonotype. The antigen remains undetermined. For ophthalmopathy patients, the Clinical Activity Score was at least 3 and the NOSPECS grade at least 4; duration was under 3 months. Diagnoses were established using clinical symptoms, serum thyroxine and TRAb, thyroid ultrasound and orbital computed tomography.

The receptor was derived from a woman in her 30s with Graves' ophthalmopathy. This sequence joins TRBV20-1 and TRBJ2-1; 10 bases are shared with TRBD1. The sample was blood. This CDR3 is CSASSRDRGFDEQFF. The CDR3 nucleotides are TGCAGTGCTAGTTCCCGGGACAGGGGTTTCGATGAGCAGTTCTTC.